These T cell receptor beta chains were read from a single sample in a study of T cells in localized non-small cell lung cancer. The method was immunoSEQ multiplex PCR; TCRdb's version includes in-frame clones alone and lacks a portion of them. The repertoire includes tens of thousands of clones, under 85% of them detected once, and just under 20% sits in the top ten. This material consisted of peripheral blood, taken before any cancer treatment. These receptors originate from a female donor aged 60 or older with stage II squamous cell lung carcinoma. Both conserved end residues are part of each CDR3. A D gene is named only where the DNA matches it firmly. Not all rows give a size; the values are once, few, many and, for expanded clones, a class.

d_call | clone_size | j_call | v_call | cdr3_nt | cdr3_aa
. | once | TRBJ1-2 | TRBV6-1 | TGTGCCAGCGTGACATGGGGGAGCGGCTACACCTTC | CASVTWGSGYTF
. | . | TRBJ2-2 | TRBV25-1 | TGTGCCAGCACGGGATATTTAGGCACCGGGGAGCTGTTTTTT | CASTGYLGTGELFF
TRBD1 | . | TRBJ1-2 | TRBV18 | TGTGCCAGCTCAGACAGGGAAATGGGCTATGGCTACACCTTC | CASSDREMGYGYTF
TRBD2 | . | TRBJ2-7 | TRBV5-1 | TGCGCCAGCAGCTTGGTAGCGGGGGGGGCCTACGAGCAGTACTTC | CASSLVAGGAYEQYF
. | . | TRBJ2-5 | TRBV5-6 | TGTGCCAGCAGCTTGCCGGGGTCTGGGGCAGAGACCCAGTACTTC | CASSLPGSGAETQYF
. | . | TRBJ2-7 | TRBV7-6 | TGTGCCAGCAGTCAGGGGGCCGGGGGGGACGAGCAGTACTTC | CASSQGAGGDEQYF
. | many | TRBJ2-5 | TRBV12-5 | TGTGCTAGTGGAAGGGACAACCAAGAGACCCAGTACTTC | CASGRDNQETQYF
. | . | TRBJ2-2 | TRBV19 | TGTGCCAGTAGTATAATGCGGGGGAACACCGGGGAGCTGTTTTTT | CASSIMRGNTGELFF
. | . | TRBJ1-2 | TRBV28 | TGTGCCAGCAGTTTATTGGCAGAACTAAACTATGGCTACACCTTC | CASSLLAELNYGYTF
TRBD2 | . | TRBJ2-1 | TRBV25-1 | TGTGCCAGCAGTGAATTATCGACTAGCGGAAACAATGAGCAGTTCTTC | CASSELSTSGNNEQFF
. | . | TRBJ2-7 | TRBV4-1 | TGCGCCAGCAGCCAAGAAGGGGACACGCACTCTTCCTACGAGCAGTACTTC | CASSQEGDTHSSYEQYF
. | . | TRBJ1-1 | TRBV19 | TGTGCCAGTAGTATGGTGTTCGCTGAAGCTTTCTTT | CASSMVFAEAFF
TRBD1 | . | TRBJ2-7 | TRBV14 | TGTGCCAGCAGCAAAGCTCCCGGGACAGGGAACTACGAGCAGTACTTC | CASSKAPGTGNYEQYF
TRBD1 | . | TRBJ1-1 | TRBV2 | TGTGCCAGCAGTGAGAGGGACAGGGGGAATACTGAAGCTTTCTTT | CASSERDRGNTEAFF
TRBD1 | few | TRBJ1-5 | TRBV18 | TGTGCCAGCTCACTTCTCGGGACAGTCAATAGCAATCAGCCCCAGCATTTT | CASSLLGTVNSNQPQHF
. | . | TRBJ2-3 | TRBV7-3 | TGTGCCAGCAGCTTAACAACTCCCCATCCGGGCGCTCTAGGCCGCGAAACAGATACGCAGTATTTT | CASSLTTPHPGALGRETDTQYF
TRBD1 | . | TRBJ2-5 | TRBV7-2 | TGTGCCAGCAGCTTCAGGGGGCAAGAGACCCAGTACTTC | CASSFRGQETQYF
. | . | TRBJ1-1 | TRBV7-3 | TGTGCCAGCAGCCTGGGACCTTTGAACACTGAAGCTTTCTTT | CASSLGPLNTEAFF
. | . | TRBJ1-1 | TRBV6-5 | TGTGCCAGCAGTTACGCGGACGTCAACACTGAAGCTTTCTTT | CASSYADVNTEAFF
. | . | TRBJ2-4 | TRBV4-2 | TGTGCCAGCAGCCAAGATGGTCAGGATGAAAACATTCAGTACTTC | CASSQDGQDENIQYF
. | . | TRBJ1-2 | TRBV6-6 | TGTGCCAGCAGACCCGTTGGTGGCTATGGCTACACCTTC | CASRPVGGYGYTF
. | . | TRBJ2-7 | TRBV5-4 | TGTGCCAGCAGCTCCGCCTACGAGCAGTACTTC | CASSSAYEQYF
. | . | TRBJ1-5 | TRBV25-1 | TGTGCCAGCAGTGGTGGATCTAATCAGCCCCAGCATTTT | CASSGGSNQPQHF
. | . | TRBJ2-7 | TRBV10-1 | TGCGCCAGCAGTGCGCTCGGGGGCGACGAGCAGTACTTC | CASSALGGDEQYF
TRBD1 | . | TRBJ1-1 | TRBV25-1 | TGTGCCAGCGGAAGACAGGGGGGGAACACTGAAGCTTTCTTT | CASGRQGGNTEAFF
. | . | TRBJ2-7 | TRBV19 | TGTGCCAGTAGTATAAACGGCTACGAGCAGTACTTC | CASSINGYEQYF
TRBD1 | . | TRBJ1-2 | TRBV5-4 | TGTGCCAGCAGCCCCGGACAGGGAATCGGGGGCTACACCTTC | CASSPGQGIGGYTF
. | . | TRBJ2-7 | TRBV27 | TGTGCCAGCAGTTTTCCCCCCTCCTACGAGCAGTACTTC | CASSFPPSYEQYF
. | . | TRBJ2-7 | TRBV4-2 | TGTGCCAGCAGCCCTTACGAGGGGAGGTCCGAGCAGTACTTC | CASSPYEGRSEQYF
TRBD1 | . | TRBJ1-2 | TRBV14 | TGTGCCAGCAGCCAAGCGGGACAGGGGGACTATGGCTACACCTTC | CASSQAGQGDYGYTF
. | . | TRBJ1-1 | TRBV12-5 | TGTGCTAGTGGTCCCCCAGGGACTCTTGAAGCTTTCTTT | CASGPPGTLEAFF
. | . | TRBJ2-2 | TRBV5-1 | TGCGCCAGCAGCCCCTGGGGCGGGGAGCTGTTTTTT | CASSPWGGELFF
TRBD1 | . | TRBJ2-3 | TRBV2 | TGTGCCAGCAGTCCGGACAGGGGGCGCCCAGATACGCAGTATTTT | CASSPDRGRPDTQYF
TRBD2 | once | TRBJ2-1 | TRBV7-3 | TGTGCCAGCAGCTCCATGGGGACTAGCGTCTACAATGAGCAGTTCTTC | CASSSMGTSVYNEQFF
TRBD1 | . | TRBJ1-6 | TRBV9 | TGTGCCAGCAGCGCTGGGACAGGGGCCACACCCCTCCACTTT | CASSAGTGATPLHF
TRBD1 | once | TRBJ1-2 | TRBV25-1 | TGTGCCAGCAGTGAATGGGGACAGGGGAACTATGGCTACACCTTC | CASSEWGQGNYGYTF
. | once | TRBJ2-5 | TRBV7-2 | TGTGCCAGCAGCCCACGCAGCGGAGGCGAGACCCAGTACTTC | CASSPRSGGETQYF
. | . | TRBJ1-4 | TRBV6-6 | TGTGCCAGCAGCAAGGACATAGGGGAAAAACTGTTTTTT | CASSKDIGEKLFF
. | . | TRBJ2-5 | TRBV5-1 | TGCGCCAGCAGCTTGAGTGGGACAGAGACCCAGTACTTC | CASSLSGTETQYF
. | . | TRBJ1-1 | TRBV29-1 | TGCAGCGTTGTCGGCGGCAGGCGGAACACTGAAGCTTTCTTT | CSVVGGRRNTEAFF
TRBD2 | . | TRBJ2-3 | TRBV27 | TGTGCCAGCAGCTCGGGACTAGCGGGGAGTGATACGCAGTATTTT | CASSSGLAGSDTQYF
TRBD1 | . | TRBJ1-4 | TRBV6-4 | TGTGCCAGCAGCCCTTCCCAGGGGGCTAATGAAAAACTGTTTTTT | CASSPSQGANEKLFF
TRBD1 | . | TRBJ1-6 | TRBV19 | TGTGCCAGTAGTCTGCGGGACAGCTATAATTCACCCCTCCACTTT | CASSLRDSYNSPLHF
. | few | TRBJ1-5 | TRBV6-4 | TGTGCCAGCAGTGACTCCGCAGCCACAGGACAGCCCCAGCATTTT | CASSDSAATGQPQHF
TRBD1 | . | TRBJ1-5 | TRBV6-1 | TGTGCCAGCAGGGGGGGACAGGGAGGGATTCAGCCCCAGCATTTT | CASRGGQGGIQPQHF
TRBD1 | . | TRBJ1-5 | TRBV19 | TGTGCCAGTAGTGGCTGGACAGGGATGGTTCAGCCCCAGCATTTT | CASSGWTGMVQPQHF
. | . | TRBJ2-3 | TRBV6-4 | TGTGCCACCCAGTCTAGCGCAGATACGCAGTATTTT | CATQSSADTQYF
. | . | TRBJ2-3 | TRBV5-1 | TGCGCCAGCAGCTCGATGACAAGGAGCACAGATACGCAGTATTTT | CASSSMTRSTDTQYF
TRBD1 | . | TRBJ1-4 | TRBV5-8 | TGTGCCAGCAGCTCGGACAGGGGAAAACTGTTTTTT | CASSSDRGKLFF
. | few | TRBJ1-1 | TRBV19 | TGTGCCAGTAGTACTCCCGGGACGGTGAACACTGAAGCTTTCTTT | CASSTPGTVNTEAFF
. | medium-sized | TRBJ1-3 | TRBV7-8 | TGTGCCAGCAGCCCGGGGACGGCTTCCTTTCACACCATATATTTT | CASSPGTASFHTIYF
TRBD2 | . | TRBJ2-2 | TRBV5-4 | TGTGCCAGCAGCCTAGCGGGGGCCAACACCGGGGAGCTGTTTTTT | CASSLAGANTGELFF
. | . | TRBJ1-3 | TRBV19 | TGTGCCAGTAGCCCGATCTCTGGAAACACCATATATTTT | CASSPISGNTIYF
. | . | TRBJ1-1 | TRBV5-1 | TGCGCCAGCAGCTTGGAGCCCTCCAACACTGAAGCTTTCTTT | CASSLEPSNTEAFF
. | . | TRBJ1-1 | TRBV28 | TGTGCCAGCAGCTCTATGGGCGAGGGCACTGAAGCTTTCTTT | CASSSMGEGTEAFF